A selection of T cell receptor beta chains follows, all from one sample in a study of blood T cell repertoires in COVID-19. The table came from immunoSEQ multiplex PCR; TCRdb's copy has only in-frame clones and leaves some out. The data show 200,000 to 250,000 clones, more than 70% seen once. The sequenced material came from peripheral blood. The receptors were sampled from a human donor in a cohort sampled during active COVID-19. The CDR3 runs from the conserved cysteine through the conserved F or W. A D gene is named only where the DNA matches it firmly. Only part of the rows carry a size: once, few, many, or a class if the clone is expanded.

clone_size: NA
v_call: TRBV3-1/TRBV3-2
j_call: TRBJ1-1
d_call: NA
cdr3_aa: CASSQVSSNTEAFF
cdr3_nt: TGTGCCAGCAGCCAAGTATCGTCGAACACTGAAGCTTTCTTT

clone_size: NA
v_call: TRBV10-3
j_call: TRBJ2-7
d_call: TRBD2
cdr3_aa: CAISERPSGADEQYF
cdr3_nt: TGTGCCATCAGTGAGAGGCCTAGCGGGGCGGACGAGCAGTACTTC

clone_size: NA
v_call: TRBV5-8
j_call: TRBJ1-2
d_call: NA
cdr3_aa: CASSLVRGNGYTF
cdr3_nt: TGTGCCAGCAGCTTGGTCAGGGGTAACGGCTACACCTTC

clone_size: NA
v_call: TRBV3-1/TRBV3-2
j_call: TRBJ1-5
d_call: NA
cdr3_aa: CASSQDHGNQPQHF
cdr3_nt: TGTGCCAGCAGCCAAGATCACGGTAATCAGCCCCAGCATTTT

clone_size: NA
v_call: TRBV28
j_call: TRBJ1-5
d_call: TRBD1
cdr3_aa: CASSPLGGQGHQPQHF
cdr3_nt: TGTGCCAGCAGCCCACTAGGGGGACAGGGGCATCAGCCCCAGCATTTT

clone_size: NA
v_call: TRBV25-1
j_call: TRBJ2-7
d_call: TRBD1
cdr3_aa: CASSEAGDRDEQYF
cdr3_nt: TGTGCCAGCAGTGAAGCCGGGGACAGGGACGAGCAGTACTTC

clone_size: NA
v_call: TRBV15
j_call: TRBJ2-7
d_call: TRBD1
cdr3_aa: CATSISGTASYEQYF
cdr3_nt: TGTGCCACCAGCATTTCCGGGACAGCCTCCTACGAGCAGTACTTC

clone_size: NA
v_call: TRBV19
j_call: TRBJ1-2
d_call: TRBD1
cdr3_aa: CASSPQGGGYGYTF
cdr3_nt: TGTGCCAGTAGTCCACAGGGGGGAGGCTATGGCTACACCTTC

clone_size: NA
v_call: TRBV6-5
j_call: TRBJ1-2
d_call: NA
cdr3_aa: CASSNPTVPNYGYTF
cdr3_nt: TGTGCCAGCAGCAACCCGACAGTTCCCAACTATGGCTACACCTTC

clone_size: NA
v_call: TRBV15
j_call: TRBJ1-1
d_call: TRBD1
cdr3_aa: CATSRGQGKAEAFF
cdr3_nt: TGTGCCACCAGCCGGGGACAGGGAAAGGCTGAAGCTTTCTTT

clone_size: NA
v_call: TRBV6-5
j_call: TRBJ1-1
d_call: NA
cdr3_aa: CVTHRIANTEAFF
cdr3_nt: TGTGTCACACATCGCATCGCGAACACTGAAGCTTTCTTT

clone_size: NA
v_call: TRBV5-1
j_call: TRBJ1-5
d_call: NA
cdr3_aa: CASSRLSNQPQHF
cdr3_nt: TGCGCCAGCAGCCGGTTAAGCAATCAGCCCCAGCATTTT

clone_size: NA
v_call: TRBV3-1/TRBV3-2
j_call: TRBJ2-4
d_call: TRBD2
cdr3_aa: CASSQGREGIQYF
cdr3_nt: TGTGCCAGCAGCCAGGGAAGGGAGGGCATTCAGTACTTC

clone_size: NA
v_call: TRBV29-1
j_call: TRBJ2-1
d_call: TRBD1
cdr3_aa: CSVGQDRVIYNEQFF
cdr3_nt: TGCAGCGTTGGGCAGGACAGGGTCATCTACAATGAGCAGTTCTTC

clone_size: NA
v_call: TRBV5-1
j_call: TRBJ2-1
d_call: NA
cdr3_aa: CASSLAGDLGDEQFF
cdr3_nt: TGCGCCAGCAGCTTGGCGGGAGATCTCGGGGATGAGCAGTTCTTC

clone_size: NA
v_call: TRBV6-6
j_call: TRBJ2-7
d_call: NA
cdr3_aa: CASSSRAYEQYF
cdr3_nt: TGTGCCAGCAGTTCGAGGGCCTACGAGCAGTACTTC

clone_size: NA
v_call: TRBV20-1
j_call: TRBJ1-5
d_call: NA
cdr3_aa: CSASSQYSNQPQHF
cdr3_nt: TGCAGTGCTAGTAGTCAGTATAGCAATCAGCCCCAGCATTTT

clone_size: once
v_call: TRBV28
j_call: TRBJ1-1
d_call: TRBD1
cdr3_aa: CAALGQGAWTEAFF
cdr3_nt: TGTGCCGCGCTGGGACAGGGGGCCTGGACTGAAGCTTTCTTT

clone_size: NA
v_call: TRBV9
j_call: TRBJ1-2
d_call: NA
cdr3_aa: CASSVGGADYGYTF
cdr3_nt: TGTGCCAGCAGCGTAGGAGGAGCCGACTATGGCTACACCTTC

clone_size: NA
v_call: TRBV4-2
j_call: TRBJ1-1
d_call: NA
cdr3_aa: CASSQDHTRGNTEAFF
cdr3_nt: TGTGCCAGCAGCCAAGATCATACCCGGGGGAACACTGAAGCTTTCTTT

clone_size: NA
v_call: TRBV24-1
j_call: TRBJ2-1
d_call: NA
cdr3_aa: CATSAPVARGINEQFF
cdr3_nt: TGTGCCACCAGTGCCCCAGTAGCGCGAGGTATCAATGAGCAGTTCTTC

clone_size: NA
v_call: TRBV7-9
j_call: TRBJ1-4
d_call: TRBD1
cdr3_aa: CASSPGTGLELNEKLFF
cdr3_nt: TGTGCCAGCAGCCCCGGGACAGGGTTGGAGCTTAATGAAAAACTGTTTTTT

clone_size: NA
v_call: TRBV4-2
j_call: TRBJ2-7
d_call: NA
cdr3_aa: CASSPTRAQASYEQYF
cdr3_nt: TGTGCCAGCAGCCCCACTAGGGCCCAGGCATCCTACGAGCAGTACTTC

clone_size: NA
v_call: TRBV30
j_call: TRBJ2-2
d_call: NA
cdr3_aa: CAWSVTLPGELFF
cdr3_nt: TGTGCCTGGAGTGTCACTCTACCCGGGGAGCTGTTTTTT

clone_size: NA
v_call: TRBV5-1
j_call: TRBJ2-7
d_call: TRBD2
cdr3_aa: CASSLKLSGSSYEQYF
cdr3_nt: TGCGCCAGCAGCTTGAAACTTAGCGGGAGCTCCTACGAGCAGTACTTC

clone_size: NA
v_call: TRBV5-4
j_call: TRBJ1-4
d_call: NA
cdr3_aa: CASTLQGANEKLFF
cdr3_nt: TGTGCCAGCACCCTACAGGGCGCTAATGAAAAACTGTTTTTT

clone_size: NA
v_call: TRBV2
j_call: TRBJ1-1
d_call: NA
cdr3_aa: CASSEAREAFF
cdr3_nt: TGTGCCAGCAGTGAAGCCAGGGAAGCTTTCTTT

clone_size: few
v_call: TRBV2
j_call: TRBJ1-1
d_call: TRBD1
cdr3_aa: CASRETGGTEAFF
cdr3_nt: TGTGCCAGCAGGGAGACAGGGGGCACTGAAGCTTTCTTT

clone_size: once
v_call: TRBV7-8
j_call: TRBJ2-7
d_call: NA
cdr3_aa: CASSLGSYEQYF
cdr3_nt: TGTGCCAGCAGCTTAGGCAGCTACGAGCAGTACTTC

clone_size: few
v_call: TRBV9
j_call: TRBJ2-1
d_call: TRBD2
cdr3_aa: CASSLPTSGRAIEQFF
cdr3_nt: TGTGCCAGCAGCCTCCCCACTAGCGGGAGGGCCATTGAGCAGTTCTTC

clone_size: NA
v_call: TRBV28
j_call: TRBJ1-1
d_call: TRBD1
cdr3_aa: CASRRDPTGVTEAFF
cdr3_nt: TGTGCCAGCAGACGAGACCCGACAGGGGTCACTGAAGCTTTCTTT

clone_size: NA
v_call: TRBV24-1
j_call: TRBJ2-7
d_call: TRBD1
cdr3_aa: CATSPGGQSYEQYF
cdr3_nt: TGTGCCACCAGTCCTGGGGGACAGTCCTACGAGCAGTACTTC

clone_size: once
v_call: TRBV6-2/TRBV6-3
j_call: TRBJ2-5
d_call: NA
cdr3_aa: CASSYSSGVKVETQYF
cdr3_nt: TGTGCCAGCAGTTACTCGTCGGGGGTTAAGGTAGAGACCCAGTACTTC

clone_size: NA
v_call: TRBV12-3/TRBV12-4
j_call: TRBJ2-1
d_call: NA
cdr3_aa: CASSLAQLYEQFF
cdr3_nt: TGTGCCAGCAGTTTAGCGCAGTTGTATGAGCAGTTCTTC

clone_size: NA
v_call: TRBV5-1
j_call: TRBJ2-7
d_call: NA
cdr3_aa: CASSLGQASYEQYF
cdr3_nt: TGCGCCAGCAGCTTGGGCCAGGCCTCCTACGAGCAGTACTTC

clone_size: NA
v_call: TRBV5-1
j_call: TRBJ1-4
d_call: NA
cdr3_aa: CASSLDGGREKLFF
cdr3_nt: TGCGCCAGCAGCTTGGATGGAGGGAGGGAAAAACTGTTTTTT

clone_size: NA
v_call: TRBV10-3
j_call: TRBJ1-1
d_call: TRBD1
cdr3_aa: CAISGTGSTEAFF
cdr3_nt: TGTGCCATCAGTGGGACAGGGAGCACTGAAGCTTTCTTT

clone_size: NA
v_call: TRBV4-2
j_call: TRBJ1-1
d_call: NA
cdr3_aa: CASSQGRGWGGNTEAFF
cdr3_nt: TGTGCCAGCAGCCAAGGGCGAGGTTGGGGGGGGAACACTGAAGCTTTCTTT

clone_size: NA
v_call: TRBV11-1
j_call: TRBJ2-1
d_call: TRBD2
cdr3_aa: CASGPGGSYNEQFF
cdr3_nt: TGTGCCAGCGGACCGGGGGGCTCCTACAATGAGCAGTTCTTC

clone_size: NA
v_call: TRBV5-5
j_call: TRBJ2-5
d_call: TRBD1
cdr3_aa: CASSPGTGDGETQYF
cdr3_nt: TGTGCCAGCAGCCCTGGGACAGGGGATGGGGAGACCCAGTACTTC

clone_size: NA
v_call: TRBV3-1/TRBV3-2
j_call: TRBJ1-3
d_call: NA
cdr3_aa: CASSQPPRAGGNTIYF
cdr3_nt: TGTGCCAGCAGCCAACCACCCCGGGCAGGGGGAAACACCATATATTTT

clone_size: NA
v_call: TRBV19
j_call: TRBJ1-5
d_call: NA
cdr3_aa: CASSTYSGTSNQPQHF
cdr3_nt: TGTGCCAGTAGTACGTACTCCGGGACAAGTAATCAGCCCCAGCATTTT

clone_size: NA
v_call: TRBV7-2
j_call: TRBJ2-7
d_call: TRBD1
cdr3_aa: CASSLVDRGFYEQYF
cdr3_nt: TGTGCCAGCAGCTTAGTGGACAGGGGGTTCTACGAGCAGTACTTC

clone_size: NA
v_call: TRBV4-3
j_call: TRBJ2-3
d_call: NA
cdr3_aa: CASSQVLLDTQYF
cdr3_nt: TGCGCCAGCAGCCAAGTTCTCTTGGATACGCAGTATTTT

clone_size: NA
v_call: TRBV27
j_call: TRBJ2-3
d_call: TRBD2
cdr3_aa: CASSPGLATDTQYF
cdr3_nt: TGTGCCAGCAGTCCGGGACTAGCGACAGATACGCAGTATTTT

clone_size: few
v_call: TRBV25-1
j_call: TRBJ1-1
d_call: TRBD1
cdr3_aa: CASRETGVGGNTEAFF
cdr3_nt: TGTGCCAGCAGGGAGACAGGGGTCGGTGGAAACACTGAAGCTTTCTTT

clone_size: NA
v_call: TRBV9
j_call: TRBJ2-7
d_call: NA
cdr3_aa: CASSPPGSYEQYF
cdr3_nt: TGTGCCAGCAGCCCCCCGGGCTCCTACGAGCAGTACTTC

clone_size: NA
v_call: TRBV4-1
j_call: TRBJ1-4
d_call: TRBD1
cdr3_aa: CASSQESGGNRGRENLFF
cdr3_nt: TGCGCCAGCAGCCAAGAGAGCGGGGGGAACAGGGGGAGGGAAAACCTGTTTTTT

clone_size: NA
v_call: TRBV18
j_call: TRBJ1-3
d_call: TRBD1
cdr3_aa: CASSPGTGNSGNTIYF
cdr3_nt: TGTGCCAGCTCACCCGGGACAGGGAACTCTGGAAACACCATATATTTT

clone_size: NA
v_call: TRBV18
j_call: TRBJ2-5
d_call: NA
cdr3_aa: CASSPPGGTAGVTQYF
cdr3_nt: TGTGCCAGCTCACCACCAGGAGGGACAGCCGGGGTGACCCAGTACTTC

clone_size: NA
v_call: TRBV2
j_call: TRBJ2-1
d_call: NA
cdr3_aa: CASSEIDYNEQFF
cdr3_nt: TGTGCCAGCAGTGAAATAGATTACAATGAGCAGTTCTTC

clone_size: few
v_call: TRBV4-3
j_call: TRBJ1-3
d_call: NA
cdr3_aa: CASSQAGGNTIYF
cdr3_nt: TGCGCCAGCAGCCAAGCAGGAGGAAACACCATATATTTT

clone_size: NA
v_call: TRBV6-6
j_call: TRBJ1-2
d_call: NA
cdr3_aa: CASSRPDSNYGYTF
cdr3_nt: TGTGCCAGCAGTCGGCCGGACAGTAACTATGGCTACACCTTC

clone_size: once
v_call: TRBV5-6
j_call: TRBJ2-7
d_call: NA
cdr3_aa: CASSAHMAFEQYF
cdr3_nt: TGTGCCAGCAGCGCACATATGGCATTCGAGCAGTACTTC

clone_size: NA
v_call: TRBV6-2/TRBV6-3
j_call: TRBJ1-5
d_call: NA
cdr3_aa: CASSSQGWQPQHF
cdr3_nt: TGTGCCAGCAGTTCACAGGGATGGCAGCCCCAGCATTTT

clone_size: NA
v_call: TRBV2
j_call: TRBJ1-1
d_call: NA
cdr3_aa: CASSGQVNTEAFF
cdr3_nt: TGTGCCAGCAGCGGACAAGTGAACACTGAAGCTTTCTTT

clone_size: NA
v_call: TRBV9
j_call: TRBJ1-6
d_call: TRBD1
cdr3_aa: CASSAGGLNSPLHF
cdr3_nt: TGTGCCAGCAGCGCAGGGGGCCTTAATTCACCCCTCCACTTT

clone_size: NA
v_call: TRBV19
j_call: TRBJ1-2
d_call: NA
cdr3_aa: CASSGAARVFNYGYTF
cdr3_nt: TGTGCCAGTAGTGGGGCAGCTCGGGTCTTCAACTATGGCTACACCTTC

clone_size: few
v_call: TRBV5-5
j_call: TRBJ2-7
d_call: TRBD1
cdr3_aa: CASSSDRGSYEQYF
cdr3_nt: TGTGCCAGCAGCTCGGACAGGGGATCCTACGAGCAGTACTTC